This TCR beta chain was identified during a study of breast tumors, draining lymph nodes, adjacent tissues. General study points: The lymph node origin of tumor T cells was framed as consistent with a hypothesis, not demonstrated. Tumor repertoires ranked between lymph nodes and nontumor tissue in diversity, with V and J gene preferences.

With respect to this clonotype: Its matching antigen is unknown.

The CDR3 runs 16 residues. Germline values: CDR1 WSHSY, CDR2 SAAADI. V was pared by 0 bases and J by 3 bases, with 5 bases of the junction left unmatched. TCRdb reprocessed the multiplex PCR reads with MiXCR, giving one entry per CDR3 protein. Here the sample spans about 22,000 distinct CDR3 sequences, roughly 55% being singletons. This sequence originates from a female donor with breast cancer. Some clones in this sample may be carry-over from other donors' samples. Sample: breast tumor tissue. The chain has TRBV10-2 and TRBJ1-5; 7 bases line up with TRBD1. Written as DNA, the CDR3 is TGCGCCAGCAGTGAGTCGTTTGGACAGGTCAATCAGCCCCAGCATTTT. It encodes CASSESFGQVNQPQHF.